This entry describes one T cell receptor beta chain. No antigen is known for it. Germline CDR1 SGDLS, CDR2 YYNGEE. The CDR3 contains 16 residues. V gave up 2 bases and J gave up 3 bases, with 12 bases separating them. This specimen belongs to a study of CD8+CD57+ T cells in acquired aplastic anemia. Study overall: 3.2 ug was the average amount of DNA from sorted CD4+ and CD8+ cells.

General study points: Overlap between patients and controls comprised 25 to 30 CD8+ CDR3 sequences. Controls did not differ significantly from patients in CD8+ Simpson's diversity.

Using genomic DNA as the template, TCR beta VDJ and CDR3 profiling was carried out. TCRdb processed the reads anew with MiXCR; each CDR3 protein has one entry. Among roughly 250,000 distinct CDR3 sequences, roughly 82% were seen once, and the ten largest hold about two fifths. Flow cytometry had shown expanded CD8+CD57+ cells in the patients chosen for sequencing. Everyone among the patients had severe acquired aplastic anemia. Sample: sorted CD4+, CD8+, or CD8+CD57+ T cells (not recorded which) from PBMCs. The chain is built from TRBV9 and TRBJ1-6; D unclear. This clonotype was sampled from a human donor with aplastic anemia. Here the CDR3 DNA reads TGTGCCAGCAGCGTGTACCAGGACTGCTATAATTCACCCCTCCACTTT. This codes for CASSVYQDCYNSPLHF. The full variable domain, with the rest looked up from reference TRBV9 and TRBJ1-6, is DSGVTQTPKHLITATGQRVTLRCSPRSGDLSVYWYQQSLDQGLQFLIQYYNGEERAKGNILERFSAQQFPDLHSELNLSSLELGDSALYFCASSVYQDCYNSPLHFGNGTRLTVT.